These 27 T cell receptor beta chains were sequenced from one sample in a study of shared clonotypes between healthy human individuals. In the naive CD8 group, cells lacked CD45RO and were positively selected for CCR7, so terminally differentiated effector memory CD45RA+ cells were left out. Clones were read by immunoSEQ multiplex PCR, and TCRdb kept only the in-frame ones, dropping some. Of fewer than 1 million clones listed, 90% to 98% are singletons. Input material: naive CD8+ T cells sorted from blood. The source of these receptors is a man aged 25 to 45 in good health.

The genes are TRBV15 and TRBJ1-1, with D unresolved. V lost 0 bases and J 1 base, leaving 6 bases between the germline ends. The CDR3 runs 14 residues. Germline V CDR1 and CDR2: LNHNV, YYDKDF (reference sequence). CDR3 coding DNA: TGTGCCACCAGCAGAGATAGGTCGAACACTGAAGCTTTCTTT. It yields the protein CATSRDRSNTEAFF.

CDR3 in amino acids: CASRETYYNQETQYF. The CDR3 coding sequence is TGTGCCAGCAGGGAGACATACTACAATCAAGAGACCCAGTACTTC. This chain links TRBV27 with TRBJ2-5; D unresolved. V shed 6 bases and J shed 2 bases, with 16 bases lying between them. The CDR3 has 15 residues. CDR1 is MNHEY, CDR2 SMNVEV, per germline (reference sequence).

The V and J genes are TRBV28 and TRBJ1-1, with TRBD1 as a possible D gene (5 bases). The CDR3 covers 14 residues. Trimming took 2 bases from V and 2 from J, leaving 9 bases between them. The germline gives CDR1 MDHEN, CDR2 SYDVKM. The CDR3 is CASSLVRANTEAFF. The CDR3 nucleotides are TGTGCCAGCAGTTTAGTCAGGGCTAACACTGAAGCTTTCTTT.

This clone was recorded only once. The rearrangement joins TRBV27 to TRBJ2-7, with 7 bases that match TRBD1. Germline V CDR1 and CDR2: MNHEY, SMNVEV (reference sequence). The trim removed 5 bases at V and 4 bases at J, leaving 8 bases unmatched. CDR3 length equals 14 residues. The CDR3 is CASSRTGQQYEQYF. CDR3 bases: TGTGCCAGCAGTCGGACAGGCCAACAGTACGAGCAGTACTTC.

V gene TRBV4-3 combines with J gene TRBJ1-3; D gene ambiguous. This CDR3 comprises 16 residues. Per the germline V gene, CDR1 is LGHNA and CDR2 is YSLEER. Trimming stripped 0 bases from V and 0 bases from J, with 9 bases between. The chain's CDR3 is CASSQDFANSGNTIYF. The CDR3 DNA reads as TGCGCCAGCAGCCAAGATTTTGCCAACTCTGGAAACACCATATATTTT.

The chain recombines TRBV14 with TRBJ2-7; 12 bases fit TRBD2. V gave up 2 bases and J gave up 6 bases; unmatched junction bases: 8. Germline CDR1 is SGHDN and CDR2 is FVKESK. This CDR3 region has 16 residues. The CDR3 is CASSQLRLAGVFEQYF. CDR3 nucleotide sequence: TGTGCCAGCAGCCAACTGAGACTAGCGGGAGTATTCGAGCAGTACTTC.

The genes are TRBV7-9 and TRBJ2-7; D is tentatively TRBD1 or TRBD2 (5 bases each). Trimming pared 4 bases from V and 2 bases from J, leaving 24 bases between. Germline CDR1 SEHNR, CDR2 FQNEAQ (reference sequence). This CDR3 has 18 residues. The CDR3 DNA reads as TGTGCCAGCAGCTACGTGGCAGGGCACCTGGAGGAAACCTACGAGCAGTACTTC. Protein sequence: CASSYVAGHLEETYEQYF.

V gene TRBV19 combines with J gene TRBJ2-5; TRBD2 aligns across 9 bases. CDR1 is LNHDA and CDR2 is SQIVND in the germline V gene (reference sequence). V gave up 1 base and J gave up 3 bases; unmatched junction bases: 6. The CDR3 has 16 residues. CDR3 sequence reads: CASSIGRGLAEETQYF. CDR3 nucleotides: TGTGCCAGTAGTATAGGACGGGGACTAGCAGAAGAGACCCAGTACTTC.

The V call is TRBV5-4, the J call TRBJ2-7; D tentatively reads TRBD1 or TRBD2 (6 bases each). The CDR3 loop spans 12 amino acids. CDR1 and CDR2 from the germline V gene are SGHNT and YYREEE (reference sequence). The V end was cut by 10 bases, the J end by 7 bases, with 18 bases between. The CDR3 region is CASYEGGGEQYF. The CDR3 nucleotides are TGTGCCTCTTATGAGGGGGGTGGAGAGCAGTACTTC. The variable domain in full, with the rest retrieved from reference TRBV5-4 and TRBJ2-7, is ETGVTQSPTHLIKTRGQQVTLRCSSQSGHNTVSWYQQALGQGPQFIFQYYREEENGRGNFPPRFSGLQFPNYSSELNVNALELDDSALYLCASYEGGGEQYFGPGTRLTVT.

J is TRBJ2-7 and V is TRBV6-5; no firm D call. Looked up from germline, CDR1 is MNHEY and CDR2 is SVGAGI. V was trimmed by 0 bases and J by 5 bases, leaving 8 bases between them. CDR3 length equals 13 residues. The CDR3, as DNA: TGTGCCAGCAGTTACTCGGTTATCAACGAGCAGTACTTC. This encodes CASSYSVINEQYF.

Here the CDR3 reads CASSPLQGAREKLFF. CDR3 DNA sequence: TGCGCCAGCAGCCCGTTACAGGGGGCGCGGGAAAAACTGTTTTTT. The rearrangement joins TRBV5-1 to TRBJ1-4; 9 positions agree with TRBD1. This CDR3 is 15 amino acids long. Trimming removed 4 bases from V and 8 bases from J; junction bases left unmatched: 9. Looked up from germline, CDR1 is SGHRS and CDR2 is YFSETQ.

V and J are TRBV28 and TRBJ2-5; D unclear. Germline V gene sequence: CDR1 MDHEN, CDR2 SYDVKM. V was trimmed by 5 bases and J by 5 bases, leaving 21 bases between them. The CDR3 has 16 residues. The CDR3 protein is CASSGSTSWPQETQYF. The CDR3 nucleotides are TGTGCCAGCAGTGGATCCACCAGTTGGCCCCAGGAGACCCAGTACTTC.

This clone has only one observation. The J gene is TRBJ2-7, the V gene TRBV7-9; possible D gene TRBD1, 6 bases. V was shortened by 5 bases and J by 1 base, with 9 bases between the two germline ends. CDR3 length: 13 residues. The germline V gene encodes CDR1 SEHNR and CDR2 FQNEAQ (reference sequence). CDR3: CASSQTGSYEQYF. The CDR3 DNA is TGTGCCAGCAGCCAGACAGGTTCCTACGAGCAGTACTTC.

The chain employs TRBV7-6 and TRBJ2-1; a possible D gene is TRBD2 (6 bases). Trimming took 2 bases from V and 4 from J, leaving 18 bases between them. This CDR3 is built from 17 residues. The V gene's germline CDR1 is SGHVS and CDR2 FNYEAQ. The CDR3 coding sequence is TGTGCCAGCAGCTTACCCCAAGCGGGCTGGACGTACAATGAGCAGTTCTTC. Protein product: CASSLPQAGWTYNEQFF.

The chain combines TRBV19 with TRBJ2-7; 12 bases agree with TRBD2. The CDR3 runs 15 residues. The germline CDR1 and CDR2 sequences are LNHDA and SQIVND (reference sequence). Losses at the gene ends were 7 bases for V and 6 bases for J; bases not matched to a gene: 10. The chain's CDR3 is CASKALAGGPGEQYF. DNA for the CDR3: TGTGCCAGTAAAGCCCTAGCGGGAGGGCCAGGCGAGCAGTACTTC.

This sequence joins TRBV2 and TRBJ1-1; D unclear. V dropped 1 base and J dropped 0 bases, with 18 bases sitting between them. Germline values: CDR1 SNHLY, CDR2 FYNNEI. The CDR3 runs 18 residues. This CDR3 is CASSEDSNFENMNTEAFF. The CDR3 DNA follows: TGTGCCAGCAGTGAAGACTCCAATTTCGAGAACATGAACACTGAAGCTTTCTTT.

The chain carries TRBV27 and TRBJ1-2; D is undetermined. Germline V gives CDR1 MNHEY, CDR2 SMNVEV (reference sequence). The CDR3 contains 14 residues. Trimming stripped 5 bases from V and 5 bases from J, with 15 bases between. The CDR3 reads CASSSDAWGYGYTF. DNA of the CDR3: TGTGCCAGCAGTAGCGATGCCTGGGGTTATGGCTACACCTTC.

This chain links TRBV5-1 with TRBJ2-1, with D possibly TRBD2 on 6 matching bases. In germline, CDR1 is SGHRS, CDR2 YFSETQ. The CDR3 runs 14 residues. V was pared by 0 bases and J by 7 bases, with 11 bases between. CDR3 residues: CASSLVVGRNEQFF. DNA of the CDR3: TGCGCCAGCAGCTTGGTGGTTGGGAGGAATGAGCAGTTCTTC.

The chain combines TRBV6-5 with TRBJ1-1; TRBD1 matches at 7 bases. Germline V gene sequence: CDR1 MNHEY, CDR2 SVGAGI. V gave up 5 bases and J gave up 4 bases; unmatched junction bases: 7. The CDR3 has 14 amino acids. CDR3 DNA: TGTGCCAGCAGTCTAATGACAGGGTCCACTGAAGCTTTCTTT. Its protein product is CASSLMTGSTEAFF.

The rearrangement links TRBV4-1 to TRBJ2-2; possible D gene TRBD1, 5 bases. The CDR3 covers 16 residues. The V and J ends lost 0 bases and 6 bases respectively, with 14 bases between them. Per germline, CDR1 MGHRA and CDR2 YSYEKL. CDR3 sequence: CASSQEIGVGSGELFF. The CDR3 nucleotides are TGCGCCAGCAGCCAAGAGATAGGGGTTGGGTCCGGGGAGCTGTTTTTT.

The gene calls are TRBV28 and TRBJ2-1; D uncertain. Looked up from germline, CDR1 is MDHEN and CDR2 is SYDVKM. This CDR3 is 14 amino acids long. V gave up 2 bases and J gave up 9 bases, with 14 bases separating them. CDR3 in amino acids: CASSLRSRRGEQFF. Here the CDR3 DNA reads TGTGCCAGCAGTTTACGCTCCCGGCGAGGTGAGCAGTTCTTC.

J is TRBJ2-7 and V is TRBV7-9; 8 bases align to TRBD1. Germline CDR1 and CDR2: SEHNR and FQNEAQ (reference sequence). The CDR3 runs to 15 residues. V shed 5 bases, J shed 2 bases, and the junction held 8 bases outside the gene matches. In nucleotides, the CDR3 is TGTGCCAGCAGCCCCCGGGACAGGAGTCCCTACGAGCAGTACTTC. Its protein is CASSPRDRSPYEQYF.

The CDR3 is CASSEVAGAYEQYF. CDR3 in DNA: TGTGCCAGCAGTGAAGTAGCGGGAGCCTACGAGCAGTACTTC. The chain carries TRBV6-4 and TRBJ2-7; 9 bases line up with TRBD2. CDR1 and CDR2 from the germline V gene are MRHNA and SNTAGT. The CDR3 sequence is 14 residues long. V was pared by 3 bases and J by 2 bases, with 2 bases of the junction left unmatched.

The rearrangement joins TRBV1 to TRBJ1-5; whether TRBD1, the table's D call, matches the DNA was not checked. TRBV1 is a recognized pseudogene. CDR3 size: 19 residues. As DNA, the CDR3 is TGCACCAGCAGCCATAGCCGGGACAGGGGCGATGAAGGGAATCAGCCCCAGCATTTT. This codes for CTSSHSRDRGDEGNQPQHF.

V gene TRBV10-2 combines with J gene TRBJ2-5; 9 nucleotides agree with TRBD1. Germline CDR1 reads WSHSY; CDR2 reads SAAADI. The V gene end was trimmed by 3 bases and the J gene end by 0 bases; junction bases not matched to a gene: 2. CDR3 length: 15 residues. As DNA, the CDR3 is TGCGCCAGCAGTGAAGGGACAGGGTACCAAGAGACCCAGTACTTC. It is translated as CASSEGTGYQETQYF.

The chain joins TRBV6-1 to TRBJ2-7; 10 bases align to TRBD2. The CDR3 is 17 amino acids. Germline CDR1 reads MNHNS; CDR2 reads SASEGT. V was clipped by 1 base and J by 3 bases; unmatched bases: 9. The CDR3 DNA reads as TGTGCCAGCAGTGAAGAGGTTGGCGGACTAGCGGTCTACGAGCAGTACTTC. Translated, it gives CASSEEVGGLAVYEQYF.

The rearrangement joins TRBV28 to TRBJ2-1; D could derive from TRBD1 or TRBD2 (6 bases each). Trimming shortened V by 6 bases and J by 8 bases, and 11 bases separated the two germline ends. The CDR3 is 12 residues long. Germline CDR1 and CDR2: MDHEN and SYDVKM. CDR3 sequence (DNA): TGTGCCAGCAGCGGGGGCCCGGATGAGCAGTTCTTC. Its translation: CASSGGPDEQFF.